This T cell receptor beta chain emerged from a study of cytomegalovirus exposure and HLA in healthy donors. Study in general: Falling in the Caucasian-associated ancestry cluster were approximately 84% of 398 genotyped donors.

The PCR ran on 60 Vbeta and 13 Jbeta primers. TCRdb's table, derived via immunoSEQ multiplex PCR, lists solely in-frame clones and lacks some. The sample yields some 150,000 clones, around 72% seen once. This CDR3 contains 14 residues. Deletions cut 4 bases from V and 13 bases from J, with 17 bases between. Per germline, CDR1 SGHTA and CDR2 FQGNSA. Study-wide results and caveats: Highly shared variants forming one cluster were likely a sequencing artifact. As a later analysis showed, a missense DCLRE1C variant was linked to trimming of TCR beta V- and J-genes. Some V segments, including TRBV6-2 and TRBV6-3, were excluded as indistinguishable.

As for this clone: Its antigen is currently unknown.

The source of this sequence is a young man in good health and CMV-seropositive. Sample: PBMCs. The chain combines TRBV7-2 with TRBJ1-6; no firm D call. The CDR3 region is CASSSYRGLSPLHF. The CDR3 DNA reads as TGTGCCAGCAGCTCCTATAGAGGCCTATCCCCCCTCCACTTT.